This paragraph reports one T cell receptor (beta chain). The antigen is undetermined. The CDR3 loop spans 11 amino acids. Germline values: CDR1 GTSNPN, CDR2 SVGIG (reference sequence). V lost 8 bases and J lost 9, with 14 bases in between. The data were obtained in a study of T-cell reconstitution after alpha-beta-depleted transplantation in children. Whole-study findings and limits: Newly generated T cells supplied most T-cell counts and diversity one year post-transplant.

Preparing the TCRbeta library involved the use of unique molecular identifiers. MiXCR, run by TCRdb on the PCR reads, gives a single entry per CDR3 protein. The data show 700,000 or so distinct CDR3 sequences, around 13% seen once. The sequence came from a girl aged 2 to 10 with congenital amegakaryocytic thrombocytopenia, due to receive a stem cell transplant. This chain links TRBV30 with TRBJ2-1; D is uncertain. The material was PBMCs, obtained before TCRalphabeta/CD19-depleted stem cell transplant. CDR3: CARQVGVEQFF. In DNA, the CDR3 is TGTGCCAGACAAGTTGGGGTTGAGCAGTTCTTC.